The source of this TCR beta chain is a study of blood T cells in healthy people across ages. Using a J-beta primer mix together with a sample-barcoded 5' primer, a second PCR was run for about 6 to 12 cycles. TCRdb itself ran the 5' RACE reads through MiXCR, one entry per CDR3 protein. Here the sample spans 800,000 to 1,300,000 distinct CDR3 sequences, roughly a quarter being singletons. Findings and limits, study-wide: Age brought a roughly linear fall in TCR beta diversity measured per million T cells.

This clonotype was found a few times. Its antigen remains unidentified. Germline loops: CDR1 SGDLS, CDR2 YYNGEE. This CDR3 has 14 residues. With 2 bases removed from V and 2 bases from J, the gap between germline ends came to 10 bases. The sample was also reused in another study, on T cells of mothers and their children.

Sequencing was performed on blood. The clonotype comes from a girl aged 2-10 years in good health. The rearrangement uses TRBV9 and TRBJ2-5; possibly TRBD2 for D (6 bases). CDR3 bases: TGTGCCAGCAGCGTCCGGGACTTACAAGAGACCCAGTACTTC. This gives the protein CASSVRDLQETQYF.